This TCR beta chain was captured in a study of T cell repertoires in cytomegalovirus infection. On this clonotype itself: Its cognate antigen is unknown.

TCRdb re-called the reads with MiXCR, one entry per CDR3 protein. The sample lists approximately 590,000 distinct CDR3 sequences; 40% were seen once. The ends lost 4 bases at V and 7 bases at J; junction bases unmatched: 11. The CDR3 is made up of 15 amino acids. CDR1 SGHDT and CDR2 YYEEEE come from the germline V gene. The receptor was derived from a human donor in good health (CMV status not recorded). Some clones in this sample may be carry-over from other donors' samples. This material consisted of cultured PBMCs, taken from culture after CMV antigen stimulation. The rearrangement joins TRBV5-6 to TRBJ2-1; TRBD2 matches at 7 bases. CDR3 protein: CASSLWGAGLNEQFF. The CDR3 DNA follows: TGTGCCAGCAGCCTATGGGGAGCGGGATTGAATGAGCAGTTCTTC. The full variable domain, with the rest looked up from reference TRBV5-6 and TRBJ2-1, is DAGVTQSPTHLIKTRGQQVTLRCSPKSGHDTVSWYQQALGQGPQFIFQYYEEEERQRGNFPDRFSGHQFPNYSSELNVNALLLGDSALYLCASSLWGAGLNEQFFGPGTRLTVL.